The clone carrying this T cell receptor beta chain was seen ten or more times. Antigen specificity is unknown. An absence of ophthalmopathy progression within 18 months meant stable Graves' hyperthyroidism. These patients, aged 18 to 65, had recently diagnosed hyperthyroidism lasting under 2 months. Amplification targeted TCR beta CDR3 regions from RNA transcripts. Researchers ran a first-round RT-PCR on the TCR CDR3 using the HTBI primer set. MiXCR, applied by TCRdb to the multiplex PCR reads, yields one record per CDR3 protein. The sample has approximately 610,000 distinct CDR3 sequences, 15% to 20% seen once; the top ten hold approximately 20%. This specimen comes from a study of T cells in Graves' hyperthyroidism and ophthalmopathy. Study results and caveats: Ophthalmopathy stood apart from stable hyperthyroidism in a 13 V-J model.

Germline V gene lookup returns CDR1 MDHEN and CDR2 SYDVKM. The CDR3 runs 14 residues. Trimming at V came to 7 bases and at J to 4 bases, leaving 9 bases not matched to a gene. The chain joins TRBV28 to TRBJ2-5; 7 bases map to TRBD2. The source material was blood. This clonotype was obtained from a woman between 18 and 29 years old with Graves' hyperthyroidism. CDR3 sequence reads: CASNQAGRRETQYF. In nucleotides, the CDR3 is TGTGCCAGCAATCAAGCGGGGAGGCGAGAGACCCAGTACTTC.